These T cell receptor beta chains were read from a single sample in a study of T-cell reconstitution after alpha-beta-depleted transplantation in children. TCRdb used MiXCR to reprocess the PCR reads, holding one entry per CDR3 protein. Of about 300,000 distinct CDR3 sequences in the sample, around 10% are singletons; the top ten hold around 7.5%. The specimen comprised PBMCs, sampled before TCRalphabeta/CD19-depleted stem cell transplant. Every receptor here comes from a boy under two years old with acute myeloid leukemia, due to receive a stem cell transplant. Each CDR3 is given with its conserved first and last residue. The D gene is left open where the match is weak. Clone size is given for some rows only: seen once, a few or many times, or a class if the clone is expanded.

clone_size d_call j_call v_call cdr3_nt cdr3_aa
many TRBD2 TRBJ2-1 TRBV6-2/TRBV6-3 TGTGCCAGCTGCATGGGACTAGCGGCATTCAATGAGCAGTTCTTC CASCMGLAAFNEQFF
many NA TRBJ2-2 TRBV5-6 TGTGCCAGCAGCTTGGCTACCGGGGAGCTGTTTTTT CASSLATGELFF
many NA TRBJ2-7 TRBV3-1 TGTGCCAGCAGCCAAGATAACAGGGTGGACTACGAGCAGTACTTC CASSQDNRVDYEQYF
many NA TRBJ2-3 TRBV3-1 TGTGCCAGCAGCCCCACCCCTGATTTTAGAGATACGCAGTATTTT CASSPTPDFRDTQYF
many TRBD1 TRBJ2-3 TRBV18 TGTGCCAGCTCACTACGACAGGGGGTCACAGATACGCAGTATTTT CASSLRQGVTDTQYF
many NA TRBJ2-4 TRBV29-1 TGCAGCGTTGCTCCGACAGGTTCAGCCAAAAACATTCAGTACTTC CSVAPTGSAKNIQYF
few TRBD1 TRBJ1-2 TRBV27 TGTGCCAGCAGTTTATCGAGGGGGCGAGGCTATGGCTACACCTTC CASSLSRGRGYGYTF
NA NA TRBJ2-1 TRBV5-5 TGTGCCAGCAGCTTCAGGGTCCAGGAGCAGTTCTTC CASSFRVQEQFF
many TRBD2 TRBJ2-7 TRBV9 TGTGCCAGCAGCGTAGGGGCTAGCGGATACCTCTACGAGCAGTACTTC CASSVGASGYLYEQYF
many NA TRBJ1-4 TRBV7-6 TGTGCCAGCAGCTTAATGGGTAGAACTAATGAAAAACTGTTTTTT CASSLMGRTNEKLFF
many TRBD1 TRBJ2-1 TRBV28 TGTGCCATAACAGGGGGCGAGGAAGGTGAGCAGTTCTTC CAITGGEEGEQFF
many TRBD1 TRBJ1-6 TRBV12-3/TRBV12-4 TGTGCCAGCAGGAACAACAGGGGCGAGTCACCCCTCCACTTT CASRNNRGESPLHF
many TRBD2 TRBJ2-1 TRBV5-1 TGCGCCAGCAGCTTAATGAGCGGGGTAAGCTCCTACAATGAGCAGTTCTTC CASSLMSGVSSYNEQFF
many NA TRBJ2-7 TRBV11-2 TGTGCCAGCAGCTTAGAAGGAGTGGTCCGCGGAATCCACGAGCAGTACTTC CASSLEGVVRGIHEQYF
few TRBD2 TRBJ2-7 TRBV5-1 TGCGCCAGCAGCTTGGCCTTGACTAGCGGGTACACCTACGAGCAGTACTTC CASSLALTSGYTYEQYF
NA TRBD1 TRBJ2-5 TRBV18 TGTGCCAGCTCACCTATTATCGACAGGGGGCTAAACGAAGAGACCCAGTACTTC CASSPIIDRGLNEETQYF
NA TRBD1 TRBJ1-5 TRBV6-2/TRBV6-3 TGTGCCAGCAGTCCCCGCCCCGACAGGGTCGGAAATCAGCCCCAGCATTTT CASSPRPDRVGNQPQHF
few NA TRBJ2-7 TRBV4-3 TGCGCCAGCAGCCAAGGCAGGGGACTCTCCTACGAGCAGTACTTC CASSQGRGLSYEQYF
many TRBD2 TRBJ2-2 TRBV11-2 TGTGCCAGCAGCTTAGAAGGGACTAGCCCGAACACCGGGGAGCTGTTTTTT CASSLEGTSPNTGELFF
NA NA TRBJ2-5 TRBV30 TGTGCCTGGACAGTCCAAGAGACCCAGTACTTC CAWTVQETQYF
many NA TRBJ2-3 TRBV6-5 TGTGCCAGCAGTTACTTCCAGGGCACAGATACGCAGTATTTT CASSYFQGTDTQYF
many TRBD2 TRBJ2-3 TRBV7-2 TGTGCCATCAGCCTACTACTAGCGGGGGGGCGGGATACGCAGTATTTT CAISLLLAGGRDTQYF
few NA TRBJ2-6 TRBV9 TGTGCCAGCAGCGTAGGACATGGAAGCTCTGGGGCCAACGTCCTGACTTTC CASSVGHGSSGANVLTF
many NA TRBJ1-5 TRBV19 TGTGCCAGTAGTACCGTCGTTATTACACAGACCTATAGCAATCAGCCCCAGCATTTT CASSTVVITQTYSNQPQHF
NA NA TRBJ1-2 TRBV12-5 TGTGCTAGTGGTGTGGACAGAGGCTATGGCTACACCTTC CASGVDRGYGYTF